Listed here are 17 T cell receptor beta chains from one sample, sequenced in a study of blood T cell repertoires in COVID-19. Profiled with immunoSEQ multiplex PCR; TCRdb holds only in-frame clones, not every one. The sample gives under 200,000 clones, around 83% of which show up once; about 1.5% is in the top ten. The sequenced sample consisted of peripheral blood. These receptors were collected from a human donor in a cohort sampled during active COVID-19.

V is TRBV7-6 and J is TRBJ2-5; TRBD1 might be the D (5 bases). The CDR3 has 13 amino acids. Germline loops: CDR1 SGHVS, CDR2 FNYEAQ. V gave up 6 bases and J gave up 6 bases, with 14 bases separating them. In nucleotides, the CDR3 is TGTGCCAGCAGTCTAGGGGAAAAAAAGACCCAGTACTTC. Its protein is CASSLGEKKTQYF. Combining the CDR3 with reference TRBV7-6 and TRBJ2-5 gives the whole variable domain GAGVSQSPRYKVTKRGQDVALRCDPISGHVSLYWYRQALGQGPEFLTYFNYEAQQDKSGLPNDRFSAERPEGSISTLTIQRTEQRDSAMYRCASSLGEKKTQYFGPGTRLLVL.

V gene TRBV5-8 combines with J gene TRBJ1-3; 9 bases match TRBD1. CDR1 is SGHTS and CDR2 is YDEGEE in the germline V gene. V was pared by 5 bases and J by 0 bases, with 9 bases of the junction left unmatched. The CDR3 has 17 residues. The CDR3, as DNA: TGTGCCAGCAGATCTCCCGGGACAGGGAGCTCTGGAAACACCATATATTTT. It codes for CASRSPGTGSSGNTIYF. The whole variable domain, remainder taken from reference TRBV5-8 and TRBJ1-3, is EAGVTQSPTHLIKTRGQQATLRCSPISGHTSVYWYQQALGLGLQFLLWYDEGEERNRGNFPPRFSGRQFPNYSSELNVNALELEDSALYLCASRSPGTGSSGNTIYFGEGSWLTVV.

The chain has TRBV5-6 and TRBJ1-2, with TRBD1 as a possible D gene (5 bases). V lost 3 bases to trimming and J lost 7 bases, with 16 bases between them. The CDR3 length is 14 residues. Germline V gene sequence: CDR1 SGHDT, CDR2 YYEEEE. CDR3 DNA sequence: TGTGCCAGCAGCTACGGGACTTTGGGTGGTGGCTACACCTTC. This codes for CASSYGTLGGGYTF.

V usage is TRBV5-6 and J usage is TRBJ1-2; D is uncertain. The CDR3 totals 15 residues. Germline V gene data show CDR1 as SGHDT and CDR2 as YYEEEE. V lost 1 base and J 0 bases, leaving 10 bases between the germline ends. The CDR3 region has the DNA TGTGCCAGCAGCTTGTTAGACATCGCTAACTATGGCTACACCTTC. Translated: CASSLLDIANYGYTF.

The rearrangement uses TRBV7-3 and TRBJ2-3, with TRBD1 matching over 8 bases. Germline V CDR1 and CDR2: SGHTA, FQGTGA. Germline trimming cut 5 bases from V and 5 bases from J; bases unmatched to any gene: 12. The CDR3 is 16 residues long. For the CDR3, the DNA is TGTGCCAGCAGCCGCACTAACCCGACAGGGGTAGATACGCAGTATTTT. Its translation is CASSRTNPTGVDTQYF.

The chain has TRBV7-9 and TRBJ2-7; 9 bases map to TRBD2. The germline CDR1 and CDR2 sequences are SEHNR and FQNEAQ (reference sequence). CDR3 length: 16 amino acids. V trimming: 1 base; J trimming: 2 bases; junction bases outside the gene matches: 6. The CDR3 reads CASSLVRAGGAYEQYF. Written as DNA, the CDR3 is TGTGCCAGCAGCTTAGTTCGAGCGGGAGGTGCCTACGAGCAGTACTTC. The full variable domain, rest sourced from reference TRBV7-9 and TRBJ2-7, is DTGVSQNPRHKITKRGQNVTFRCDPISEHNRLYWYRQTLGQGPEFLTYFQNEAQLEKSRLLSDRFSAERPKGSFSTLEIQRTEQGDSAMYLCASSLVRAGGAYEQYFGPGTRLTVT.

This sequence joins TRBV7-6 and TRBJ2-3, with 11 nucleotides matching TRBD2. The V and J ends lost 5 bases and 6 bases, in that order; junction bases with no gene match: 7. Germline V gene sequence: CDR1 SGHVS, CDR2 FNYEAQ. The CDR3 is 15 amino acids. The CDR3 reads CASSPLAGGGDTQYF. CDR3 DNA: TGTGCCAGCAGCCCCCTAGCGGGAGGCGGGGATACGCAGTATTTT.

This clone occurred a few times. The chain joins TRBV27 to TRBJ1-6; 7 positions agree with TRBD1. V lost 10 bases to trimming and J lost 9 bases; unmatched junction nucleotides: 9. Germline V lookup: CDR1 MNHEY, CDR2 SMNVEV (reference sequence). The length of the CDR3 is 13 residues. Written as DNA, the CDR3 is TGTGCCACCCGGACAGGCTACCCTTCACCCCTCCACTTT. Its protein is CATRTGYPSPLHF.

This clone has more than one count but fewer than ten. The CDR3, as DNA: TGCGCCAGCAGCCGTGGATTGGGGGGAGAGGATGAAAAACTGTTTTTT. It encodes CASSRGLGGEDEKLFF. The chain has TRBV5-1 and TRBJ1-4; the D gene is possibly TRBD1 (5 bases). Trimming pared 4 bases from V and 6 bases from J, leaving 19 bases between. Germline V gene data show CDR1 as SGHRS and CDR2 as YFSETQ. The CDR3 has 16 residues. The full variable domain, its missing parts supplied by reference TRBV5-1 and TRBJ1-4, is KAGVTQTPRYLIKTRGQQVTLSCSPISGHRSVSWYQQTPGQGLQFLFEYFSETQRNKGNFPGRFSGRQFSNSRSEMNVSTLELGDSALYLCASSRGLGGEDEKLFFGSGTQLSVL.

The chain uses TRBV3-1 (or the pseudogene TRBV3-2) and TRBJ2-1, with 9 bases that match TRBD1. The germline V gene encodes CDR1 LGHDT and CDR2 YNNKEL (reference sequence). The junction had 7 bases not matched to a gene; V was cut back by 1 base and J by 6 bases. This CDR3 contains 16 residues. The CDR3 coding sequence is TGTGCCAGCAGCCAAGTGTACAGGGGGCTCAGCAATGAGCAGTTCTTC. It translates to CASSQVYRGLSNEQFF.

This clone occurred a few times. V gene TRBV7-2 combines with J gene TRBJ2-7; 8 bases line up with TRBD2. The CDR3 covers 15 residues. J was trimmed by 4 bases and V by 1 base; bases with no gene match: 6. Germline V gene lookup returns CDR1 SGHTA and CDR2 FQGNSA. The CDR3 DNA sequence: TGTGCCAGCAGCTTAGTTCCGGGAGGGGGGTACGAGCAGTACTTC. The encoded protein is CASSLVPGGGYEQYF.

The rearrangement uses TRBV6-2 or TRBV6-3 and TRBJ1-1; a possible D gene is TRBD1 (5 bases). This CDR3 region has 13 residues. Trimming removed 2 bases from V and 5 bases from J, with 9 bases in between. Germline CDR1 and CDR2: MNHEY and SVGEGT. DNA for the CDR3: TGTGCCAGCAGTTACCCATACAGGACTGAAGCTTTCTTT. It encodes CASSYPYRTEAFF.

This chain uses TRBV19 with TRBJ2-7, with D tentatively TRBD1 (5 bases). Trimming cost V 5 bases and J 0 bases, with 20 bases left between them. Looked up from germline, CDR1 is LNHDA and CDR2 is SQIVND (reference sequence). This CDR3 is 17 amino acids long. CDR3 sequence reads: CASSPWGTKFFSYEQYF. As DNA, the CDR3 is TGTGCCAGTAGTCCGTGGGGCACCAAATTTTTCTCCTACGAGCAGTACTTC.

This clone was counted between two and nine times. The chain combines TRBV3-1 (or the pseudogene TRBV3-2) with TRBJ2-7; TRBD1 matches 8 bases. This CDR3 comprises 14 residues. CDR1 is LGHDT and CDR2 is YNNKEL in the germline V gene (reference sequence). V trimming: 4 bases; J trimming: 2 bases; junction bases outside the gene matches: 4. Written as DNA, the CDR3 is TGTGCCAGCAGCCCCGGACAGGGCCCCTACGAGCAGTACTTC. It is translated as CASSPGQGPYEQYF.

The CDR3 region is CASSVAFGGAVNEQFF. The CDR3 region has the DNA TGTGCCAGCAGTGTAGCGTTTGGGGGGGCGGTCAATGAGCAGTTCTTC. The V and J genes are TRBV6-1 and TRBJ2-1; TRBD2 is a possible D gene (7 bases). The germline gives CDR1 MNHNS, CDR2 SASEGT. Trimming removed 4 bases at V and 6 bases at J, with 19 bases between. The CDR3 totals 16 residues.

The CDR3 DNA follows: TGTGCCAGCAGCGTAGAGCCAGGTTTGAACACTGAAGCTTTCTTT. Translation gives CASSVEPGLNTEAFF. The V and J genes are TRBV9 and TRBJ1-1, with D uncertain. The CDR3 covers 15 residues. Per germline, CDR1 SGDLS and CDR2 YYNGEE. V lost 0 bases, J lost 0 bases, and 9 bases lay in between.

The DNA of the CDR3 is TGTGCCAGCAGCCAAGTCGAGGGGACAGGGGGCCACAATGAGCAGTTCTTC. Residues: CASSQVEGTGGHNEQFF. V usage is TRBV4-2 and J usage is TRBJ2-1; TRBD1 matches 12 bases. The V gene end was trimmed by 1 base and the J gene end by 5 bases; junction bases not matched to a gene: 6. CDR3 size: 17 residues. Germline values: CDR1 LGHNA, CDR2 YNFKEQ.